This T cell receptor (beta chain) comes out of a study of blood T cell repertoires in COVID-19 (dated by TCRdb to about 2020). A note on the overall study: The collaborator samples originated in the United States, Italy and Spain and spanned the acute and convalescent phases of COVID-19. Where available, HLA class I and class II types were obtained from metadata supplied by the sample provider rather than from assay-based typing. The dataset comprised deeply sampled blood TCRbeta repertoires from subjects exposed to, actively infected with, or recovered from COVID-19. Samples came from the ongoing ImmuneRACE study (first 160 participants) plus 1,254 subjects from 6 global collaborators. A freely available public database, intended as a resource for researchers studying the immune response to SARS-CoV-2, is where the repertoires were released. Sample metadata almost always included a de-identified subject ID, COVID-19 status, age in years and sex. The prospective study material was composed of cDNA or gDNA derived from T cells, B-cell-depleted T cells, or PBMCs.

Findings and caveats that apply to the study as a whole: How much clinical and demographic metadata was included differed by source and by participant, and the metadata was provided uncurated.

TCRbeta CDR3 regions were amplified from genomic DNA using the immunoSEQ Assay, a bias-controlled multiplex PCR. In the original analysis: Within the assay, amplification of reference gene primers was used to estimate how many nucleated cells each sample contained. To quantify the absolute abundance of each unique TCRbeta CDR3 rearrangement, sequence reads were collapsed and filtered. For each sample, productive Simpson clonality was calculated by taking the square root of Simpson's diversity index across productive rearrangements. The immuneACCESS repertoire file appears here via TCRdb, limited to in-frame rearrangements. These files lack a portion of the clones; in checked studies, under half of the deficit traces to unresolved V genes, and the cause of the others is not known. The V and J calls and clone size come from that table; D and trimming were worked out from the DNA. The sample includes more than 150,000 clones, with 80% to 90% observed a single time. The ten largest clonotypes hold approximately 3% of the sample.

On this clone: What antigen it recognizes has not been identified. Base qualities are missing; no much larger clone stands one base away.

Whole blood was collected in K2EDTA tubes by collaborating institutions according to the institutions' own protocols. Collaborator samples were shipped for TCRbeta analysis as frozen whole blood, isolated PBMCs, or DNA extracted from either sample type. The receptor's source is a man aged 55 to 70 with acute or convalescent COVID-19. The sequencing sample was made of peripheral blood.

The sequence in DNA is TGTGCCAGCTCACCGAGTCAGGGAGGCAACGTGGGTAATGAAAAACTGTTTTTT. Its translation reads: CASSPSQGGNVGNEKLFF. This receptor chain uses TRBV18 and TRBJ1-4, and TRBD1 may be the D gene, going by 5 matching bases. V is clipped by 3 bases and J by 4 bases, and the sequence between their germline boundaries is 21 bases long. There are 18 amino acids in the CDR3, from cysteine to phenylalanine inclusive. Only the CDR3 portion is preserved as DNA: 54 bases, with reading frame beginning at the first base. CDR1 and CDR2 are drawn from the germline V gene: KGHSH, LQKENI.